Shown below are 18 T cell receptor beta chains from a single sample sequenced in a study of shared clonotypes between healthy human individuals. Measured with immunoSEQ multiplex PCR; TCRdb has only the in-frame clones, and not every one. The table has 110,000 or so clones, 55% to 80% seen once. Input material: memory CD8+ T cells sorted from blood. Subset meaning: CD45RO+ cells pooled with CCR7-negative TemRA cells. These receptors originate from a woman in her thirties in good health.

The chain couples TRBV10-3 to TRBJ1-1; the D is unclear. The germline V and J ends were trimmed by 6 bases and 0 bases, with 14 bases remaining between them. CDR3 length: 15 amino acids. Looked up from germline, CDR1 is ENHRY and CDR2 is SYGVKD. The CDR3 nucleotides are TGTGCCATCAGCGAAAGGGAGTCCATGAACACTGAAGCTTTCTTT. Translating gives CAISERESMNTEAFF.

V usage is TRBV29-1 and J usage is TRBJ1-3, with TRBD1 as a possible D gene (6 bases). There are 16 residues in the CDR3. V gave up 0 bases and J gave up 2 bases, with 14 bases separating them. Per the germline V gene, CDR1 is SQVTM and CDR2 is ANQGSEA. The CDR3 loop is CSVEDEGGNPGNTIYF. The DNA for the CDR3 is TGCAGCGTTGAAGATGAGGGGGGGAATCCTGGAAACACCATATATTTT.

This clone was counted ten times or more. The J gene is TRBJ2-7, the V gene TRBV9; no firm D call. The germline V gene has CDR1 SGDLS and CDR2 YYNGEE. V lost 0 bases and J lost 3, with 13 bases in between. The CDR3 has 15 amino acids. The CDR3 loop is CASSVASTIFYEQYF. The CDR3 nucleotides read TGTGCCAGCAGCGTAGCGTCCACTATATTCTACGAGCAGTACTTC. The complete variable domain, with remaining parts taken from reference TRBV9 and TRBJ2-7, reads DSGVTQTPKHLITATGQRVTLRCSPRSGDLSVYWYQQSLDQGLQFLIQYYNGEERAKGNILERFSAQQFPDLHSELNLSSLELGDSALYFCASSVASTIFYEQYFGPGTRLTVT.

Concerning this clone: A much larger clone differs from this one at a single base, so this may be a read error. Other DNA sequences in the same sample also yield this CDR3. The gene calls are TRBV7-9 and TRBJ2-7, with unresolved D. V dropped 5 bases and J dropped 0 bases, with 5 bases sitting between them. The CDR3 consists of 12 residues. CDR1 is SEHNR and CDR2 is FQNEAQ in the germline V gene (reference sequence). CDR3 loop: CASSPTSYEQYF. The CDR3 coding sequence is TGTGCCAGCAGCCCGACCTCCTACGAGCAGTACTTC.

The CDR3 sequence: CASITGSDTQYF. The CDR3 bases are TGTGCCAGCATCACAGGGTCAGATACGCAGTATTTT. The rearrangement joins TRBV6-1 to TRBJ2-3; D may be TRBD1 (6 bases). V lost 7 bases and J lost 4, with 9 bases in between. The CDR3 has 12 amino acids. The germline CDR1 and CDR2 sequences are MNHNS and SASEGT.

This chain links TRBV4-2 with TRBJ2-3; 8 positions agree with TRBD2. The germline gives CDR1 LGHNA, CDR2 YNFKEQ. V dropped 1 base and J dropped 2; count of bases not matched to a gene: 2. The CDR3 is 15 residues long. The CDR3 loop reads CASSQAGGPTDTQYF. As DNA, the CDR3 is TGTGCCAGCAGCCAAGCGGGAGGGCCCACAGATACGCAGTATTTT.

The chain uses TRBV6-4 and TRBJ1-1; perhaps TRBD1 as D (5 bases). Germline V CDR1 and CDR2: MRHNA, SNTAGT. Deletions cut 6 bases from V and 1 base from J, with 12 bases between. The CDR3 has 14 residues. As DNA, the CDR3 is TGTGCCAGCAGAGTAGGAGGGGCGAACACTGAAGCTTTCTTT. Its protein product is CASRVGGANTEAFF.

V is TRBV4-2 and J is TRBJ2-5, with 9 bases matching TRBD2. The closer fit of TRBJ2-7 to the DNA end suggests the J call may be wrong. The CDR3 runs to 16 residues. The V gene's germline CDR1 is LGHNA and CDR2 YNFKEQ. CDR3 nucleotides: TGTGCCAGCAGCCAAGAGACTAGCGGAAGTACCTACGAGCAGTACTTC. It is translated as CASSQETSGSTYEQYF.

The chain uses TRBV27 and TRBJ2-7; D gene ambiguous. V was cut by 3 bases and J by 4 bases, with 16 bases left in between. Per the germline V gene, CDR1 is MNHEY and CDR2 is SMNVEV (reference sequence). The CDR3 loop spans 15 amino acids. CDR3 DNA sequence: TGTGCCAGCAGTTTGGTTCGGCCCGTTGAGTACGAGCAGTACTTC. This translates into CASSLVRPVEYEQYF.

The chain recombines TRBV15 with TRBJ1-1; no reliable D call. Between the trimmed V and J ends, which lost 6 bases and 0 bases, there was a span of 8 bases. CDR1 LNHNV and CDR2 YYDKDF come from the germline V gene (reference sequence). The length of the CDR3 is 13 residues. CDR3: CATSGALNTEAFF. CDR3 nucleotides: TGTGCCACCAGTGGTGCTCTGAACACTGAAGCTTTCTTT.

This clone was observed a handful of times. CDR3 coding DNA: TGTGCCAGCAGTTACTCGAGGGCAGGGGCCGGTGAAGCTTTCTTT. Translation: CASSYSRAGAGEAFF. The rearrangement uses TRBV6-6 and TRBJ1-1, with D possibly matching TRBD1 (6 bases). This CDR3 is built from 15 residues. The germline V gene encodes CDR1 MNHNY and CDR2 SVGAGI (reference sequence). Trimming left V 0 bases short and J 7 bases short, with 15 bases between.

Only a few counts were recorded for this clone. This sequence joins TRBV19 and TRBJ2-7; tentatively, D is TRBD2 (5 bases). The CDR3 extends over 14 amino acids. Trimming removed 3 bases at V and 2 bases at J, with 11 bases between. The germline gives CDR1 LNHDA, CDR2 SQIVND (reference sequence). CDR3 amino acids: CASSISGEAYEQYF. The CDR3 coding sequence is TGTGCCAGTAGTATTTCCGGGGAAGCCTACGAGCAGTACTTC. The variable domain in full, with the rest retrieved from reference TRBV19 and TRBJ2-7, is DGGITQSPKYLFRKEGQNVTLSCEQNLNHDAMYWYRQDPGQGLRLIYYSQIVNDFQKGDIAEGYSVSREKKESFPLTVTSAQKNPTAFYLCASSISGEAYEQYFGPGTRLTVT.

This clone was found once. This chain connects TRBV10-2 to TRBJ2-7, with a tentative D call TRBD2 (5 bases). Germline-derived CDR1 and CDR2 are WSHSY and SAAADI. V lost 2 bases and J 8 bases, leaving 13 bases between the germline ends. The CDR3 is 13 amino acids. The CDR3 protein is CASSERTSLKQYF. In nucleotides, the CDR3 is TGCGCCAGCAGTGAGAGAACTAGTCTCAAGCAGTACTTC.

This clone turned up a few times. The chain combines TRBV25-1 with TRBJ2-4; D ambiguous. Germline CDR1 MGHDK, CDR2 SYGVNS. CDR3 length: 13 amino acids. V was shortened by 3 bases and J by 1 base, with 4 bases between the two germline ends. The DNA of the CDR3 is TGTGCCAGCAGTGAGGAGGCCAAAAACATTCAGTACTTC. This sequence encodes CASSEEAKNIQYF.

This chain connects TRBV10-3 to TRBJ1-2; 8 bases are a match to TRBD1. The CDR3 is 12 amino acids. The germline CDR1 and CDR2 sequences are ENHRY and SYGVKD. Trimming took 6 bases from V and 4 from J; bases not matched to a gene: 1. CDR3 sequence reads: CAIRGQVYGYTF. The DNA of the CDR3 is TGTGCCATCAGGGGACAGGTCTATGGCTACACCTTC.

This clone was observed once. The genes are TRBV6-6 and TRBJ2-7; no reliable D call. Germline V lookup: CDR1 MNHNY, CDR2 SVGAGI (reference sequence). V lost 4 bases and J 2 bases, leaving 9 bases between the germline ends. The CDR3 runs to 13 residues. The DNA for the CDR3 is TGTGCCAGCAGTTCCAATTCCCCCTACGAGCAGTACTTC. Its protein is CASSSNSPYEQYF.

This clone turned up a few times. This rearrangement joins TRBV6-1 to TRBJ2-3; a weak D match, TRBD2 (6 bases). This CDR3 has 14 amino acids. The germline V and J ends were trimmed by 6 bases and 3 bases, with 13 bases remaining between them. CDR1 MNHNS and CDR2 SASEGT come from the germline V gene. Written as DNA, the CDR3 is TGTGCCAGCAGAGCCACGGGGGAGACAGATACGCAGTATTTT. It encodes CASRATGETDTQYF.

This rearrangement joins TRBV4-1 to TRBJ1-1; D not certain. Trimming shortened V by 4 bases and J by 4 bases, and 13 bases separated the two germline ends. Germline loops: CDR1 MGHRA, CDR2 YSYEKL. The CDR3 spans 14 residues. This CDR3 is CASSPRTWRTEAFF. The DNA for the CDR3 is TGCGCCAGCAGCCCGAGAACCTGGCGCACTGAAGCTTTCTTT.